A single sample is the source of the 20 T cell receptor beta chains below, sequenced in a study of CD8+ T cells in alopecia areata. Extracted RNA was reverse transcribed, and the resulting cDNA served as sequencing template. Method: immunoSEQ multiplex PCR; TCRdb's copy keeps in-frame clones and lacks some. The sample has 200,000 to 250,000 clones, approximately 60% seen once; the top ten hold approximately 4.9%. Source material: CD8+ T cells sorted from blood. Every receptor here comes from a human donor in good health.

This clone was recorded a few times. The V call is TRBV9, the J call TRBJ1-1; the D gene is possibly TRBD1 (6 bases). This CDR3 has 15 residues. The germline gives CDR1 SGDLS, CDR2 YYNGEE. V lost 3 bases and J 1 base, leaving 13 bases between the germline ends. This chain's CDR3 is CASSGGGAGNTEAFF. CDR3 in DNA: TGTGCCAGCAGCGGAGGGGGTGCGGGGAACACTGAAGCTTTCTTT.

The rearrangement uses TRBV27 and TRBJ1-1; 8 bases align to TRBD1. The CDR3 extends over 15 amino acids. The trim removed 5 bases at V and 8 bases at J, leaving 13 bases unmatched. Germline CDR1 is MNHEY and CDR2 is SMNVEV (reference sequence). The CDR3 region is CASSDPGQGLLEAFF. CDR3 DNA: TGTGCCAGCAGTGACCCCGGACAGGGTCTGCTCGAAGCTTTCTTT.

In DNA form, the CDR3 reads TGCAGCGCTGAGGAGGGACAGTTGAACACTGAAGCTTTCTTT. Amino acids: CSAEEGQLNTEAFF. The V and J genes are TRBV29-1 and TRBJ1-1; 7 bases match TRBD1. J was trimmed by 0 bases and V by 7 bases; bases with no gene match: 8. CDR1 SQVTM and CDR2 ANQGSEA come from the germline V gene. The CDR3 sequence is 14 residues long.

V usage is TRBV28 and J usage is TRBJ2-7; TRBD2 is a possible D gene (5 bases). The germline V and J ends were trimmed by 3 bases and 7 bases, with 25 bases remaining between them. Germline loops: CDR1 MDHEN, CDR2 SYDVKM. This CDR3 is 17 amino acids long. The CDR3 nucleotides read TGTGCCAGCAGTTTGGCCCTCCGGGAAGTGGGCCCTAAGGAGCAGTACTTC. Its protein product is CASSLALREVGPKEQYF. The full variable domain, completed using reference TRBV28 and TRBJ2-7, is DVKVTQSSRYLVKRTGEKVFLECVQDMDHENMFWYRQDPGLGLRLIYFSYDVKMKEKGDIPEGYSVSREKKERFSLILESASTNQTSMYLCASSLALREVGPKEQYFGPGTRLTVT.

The gene calls are TRBV29-1 and TRBJ2-5; D ambiguous. Per the germline V gene, CDR1 is SQVTM and CDR2 is ANQGSEA. The CDR3 spans 11 residues. Trimming took off 5 bases at V and 4 bases at J, with 8 bases between the two ends. CDR3 bases: TGCAGCGTTCTCCCCTCAGAGACCCAGTACTTC. Protein sequence: CSVLPSETQYF.

The rearrangement joins TRBV5-4 to TRBJ2-7, with D uncertain. Germline assignment: CDR1 SGHNT and CDR2 YYREEE (reference sequence). There are 14 residues in the CDR3. Trimming cost V 4 bases and J 1 base, with 12 bases left between them. CDR3 DNA: TGTGCCAGCAGCGACGACGGGTATTCCTACGAGCAGTACTTC. It is translated as CASSDDGYSYEQYF.

V usage is TRBV7-9 and J usage is TRBJ2-1, with 7 nucleotides matching TRBD2. Trimming took 5 bases from V and 9 from J; bases not matched to a gene: 7. Germline loops: CDR1 SEHNR, CDR2 FQNEAQ (reference sequence). This CDR3 spans 13 amino acids. For the CDR3, the DNA is TGTGCCAGCAGCCTCGGGGGGAGCCCTGAGCAGTTCTTC. Translation: CASSLGGSPEQFF.

The chain employs TRBV7-9 and TRBJ2-5; the D gene could be TRBD1 or TRBD2 (6 bases each). The V and J ends lost 2 bases and 4 bases respectively, with 17 bases between them. CDR3 length: 16 residues. Germline V gene data show CDR1 as SEHNR and CDR2 as FQNEAQ (reference sequence). This chain's CDR3 is CASSLQATGGRETQYF. CDR3 bases: TGTGCCAGCAGCTTACAGGCGACTGGGGGGCGAGAGACCCAGTACTTC.

This chain links TRBV7-9 with TRBJ2-7; TRBD2 agrees at 11 bases. The CDR3 consists of 16 residues. Per germline, CDR1 SEHNR and CDR2 FQNEAQ (reference sequence). V trimming: 4 bases; J trimming: 1 base; junction bases outside the gene matches: 6. CDR3 sequence: CASSSQRTSGSYEQYF. The CDR3 DNA is TGTGCCAGCAGCTCCCAAAGGACTAGCGGGTCCTACGAGCAGTACTTC. The full variable domain, rest sourced from reference TRBV7-9 and TRBJ2-7, is DTGVSQNPRHKITKRGQNVTFRCDPISEHNRLYWYRQTLGQGPEFLTYFQNEAQLEKSRLLSDRFSAERPKGSFSTLEIQRTEQGDSAMYLCASSSQRTSGSYEQYFGPGTRLTVT.

The V gene is TRBV5-1, the J gene TRBJ2-7; D is unclear. The germline gives CDR1 SGHRS, CDR2 YFSETQ. The length of the CDR3 is 13 residues. Trimming left V 5 bases short and J 2 bases short, with 11 bases between. The DNA of the CDR3 is TGCGCCAGCAGATTAGGGCAGACCTACGAGCAGTACTTC. Its protein is CASRLGQTYEQYF.

The chain couples TRBV11-2 to TRBJ2-3; the D is unclear. The CDR3 runs 12 residues. With 5 bases removed from V and 6 bases from J, the gap between germline ends came to 9 bases. Per germline, CDR1 SGHAT and CDR2 FQNNGV. CDR3 nucleotides: TGTGCCAGCAGCCTCGGACCGGATACGCAGTATTTT. It translates to CASSLGPDTQYF.

There are a few counts of this clone. The chain couples TRBV5-4 to TRBJ2-7; D may be TRBD1 or TRBD2 (5 bases each). CDR3 size: 14 residues. V dropped 2 bases and J dropped 0 bases, with 9 bases sitting between them. Germline V gene data show CDR1 as SGHNT and CDR2 as YYREEE (reference sequence). The DNA for the CDR3 is TGTGCCAGCAGCTTTGGGACGGACTCCTACGAGCAGTACTTC. Its protein is CASSFGTDSYEQYF.

The chain recombines TRBV30 with TRBJ2-7; TRBD2 matches 10 bases. The CDR3 sequence is 13 residues long. After removal of 7 bases from V and 0 bases from J, the junction contained 3 bases not matched to a gene. The germline CDR1 and CDR2 sequences are GTSNPN and SVGIG (reference sequence). The CDR3 protein is CAYSSGGSYEQYF. The CDR3 DNA sequence: TGTGCCTACTCTAGCGGGGGCTCCTACGAGCAGTACTTC. Variable domain in full (rest from reference TRBV30 and TRBJ2-7): SQTIHQWPATLVQPVGSPLSLECTVEGTSNPNLYWYRQAAGRGLQLLFYSVGIGQISSEVPQNLSASRPQDRQFILSSKKLLLSDSGFYLCAYSSGGSYEQYFGPGTRLTVT.

The J gene is TRBJ1-2, the V gene TRBV5-6; 8 bases match TRBD1. The CDR3 runs to 14 residues. CDR1 and CDR2 from the germline V gene are SGHDT and YYEEEE. After removal of 4 bases from V and 6 bases from J, the junction contained 8 bases not matched to a gene. This chain's CDR3 is CASSPGYRGDGYTF. Written as DNA, the CDR3 is TGTGCCAGCAGCCCCGGTTACAGGGGGGATGGCTACACCTTC.

This clone was picked up a small number of times. The chain has TRBV19 and TRBJ1-1, with D unresolved. From germline, CDR1 is LNHDA and CDR2 SQIVND (reference sequence). CDR3 length: 12 amino acids. Deletions cut 3 bases from V and 2 bases from J, with 4 bases between. Here the CDR3 DNA reads TGTGCCAGTAGTATCTTAAACACTGAAGCTTTCTTT. It codes for CASSILNTEAFF.

The CDR3 coding sequence is TGCGCCAGCAGCCCCGGGACAGGTGGAGTCTACGAGCAGTACTTC. Its translation is CASSPGTGGVYEQYF. J is TRBJ2-7 and V is TRBV5-1; TRBD1 aligns across 8 bases. Germline-derived CDR1 and CDR2 are SGHRS and YFSETQ. Germline trimming cut 4 bases from V and 3 bases from J; bases unmatched to any gene: 9. The CDR3 sequence is 15 residues long. Full variable domain (remainder filled in from reference TRBV5-1 and TRBJ2-7): KAGVTQTPRYLIKTRGQQVTLSCSPISGHRSVSWYQQTPGQGLQFLFEYFSETQRNKGNFPGRFSGRQFSNSRSEMNVSTLELGDSALYLCASSPGTGGVYEQYFGPGTRLTVT.

This clone was counted once. This chain uses TRBV4-2 with TRBJ2-1; TRBD2 aligns across 9 bases. The V segment lost 8 bases and the J segment 5 bases; nucleotides outside the gene matches: 10. CDR3 length: 15 residues. Germline assignment: CDR1 LGHNA and CDR2 YNFKEQ. Written as DNA, the CDR3 is TGTGCCAGCTTGCCGGAGCGGGGGGCCCACAATGAGCAGTTCTTC. This codes for CASLPERGAHNEQFF.

This clone was seen only a few times. This rearrangement joins TRBV7-9 to TRBJ2-7; D remains ambiguous. The germline V and J ends were trimmed by 7 bases and 4 bases, with 8 bases remaining between them. The CDR3 is 11 residues long. CDR1 SEHNR and CDR2 FQNEAQ come from the germline V gene (reference sequence). CDR3 sequence reads: CASTFGYEQYF. As DNA, the CDR3 is TGTGCCAGCACCTTCGGTTACGAGCAGTACTTC.

This clone was seen a single time. This chain joins TRBV29-1 and TRBJ1-1; D unresolved. This CDR3 region has 14 residues. Germline CDR1 is SQVTM and CDR2 is ANQGSEA. Trimming cost V 0 bases and J 2 bases, with 10 bases left between them. Here the CDR3 reads CSVEDPGLNTEAFF. The CDR3, as DNA: TGCAGCGTTGAAGACCCGGGCCTTAACACTGAAGCTTTCTTT.

This clone showed up just a few times. The gene calls are TRBV6-5 and TRBJ2-5; 7 bases line up with TRBD2. The CDR3 spans 14 residues. J lost 5 bases, V lost 8 bases, and 11 bases had no gene match. Germline loops: CDR1 MNHEY, CDR2 SVGAGI. In DNA form, the CDR3 reads TGTGCCAGCTTCGGGGGAGGGGTTGGGGAGACCCAGTACTTC. It specifies CASFGGGVGETQYF.